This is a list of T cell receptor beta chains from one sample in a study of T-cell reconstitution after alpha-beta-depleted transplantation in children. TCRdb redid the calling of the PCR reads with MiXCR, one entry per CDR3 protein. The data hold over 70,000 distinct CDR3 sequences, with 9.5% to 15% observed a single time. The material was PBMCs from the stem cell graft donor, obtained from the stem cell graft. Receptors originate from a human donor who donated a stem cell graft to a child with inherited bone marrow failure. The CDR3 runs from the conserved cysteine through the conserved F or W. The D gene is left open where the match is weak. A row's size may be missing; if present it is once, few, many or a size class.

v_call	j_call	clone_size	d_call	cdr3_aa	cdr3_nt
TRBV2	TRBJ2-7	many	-	CASSDRGLKQYF	TGTGCCAGCTCCGACAGAGGTCTTAAGCAGTACTTC
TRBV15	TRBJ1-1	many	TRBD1	CATSGRTGGVTEAFF	TGTGCCACCAGCGGTAGGACAGGGGGAGTCACTGAAGCTTTCTTT
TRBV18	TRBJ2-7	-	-	CASSPFSSGGPGTEQYF	TGTGCCAGCTCACCTTTCTCCTCCGGGGGGCCCGGTACGGAGCAGTACTTC
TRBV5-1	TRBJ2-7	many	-	CASSLAGTEQYF	TGCGCCAGCAGCTTGGCAGGGACCGAGCAGTACTTC
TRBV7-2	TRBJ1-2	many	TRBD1	CASSPEPGGYYGYTF	TGTGCCAGCAGCCCAGAGCCAGGGGGTTACTATGGCTACACCTTC
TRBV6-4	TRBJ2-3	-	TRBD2	CASSDSPGGGTDTQYF	TGTGCCAGCAGTGACTCCCCGGGGGGAGGAACAGATACGCAGTATTTT
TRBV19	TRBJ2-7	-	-	CASTDAYEQYF	TGTGCCAGTACAGACGCCTACGAGCAGTACTTC
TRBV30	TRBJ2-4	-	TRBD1	CAWSSPPDRRIYF	TGTGCCTGGAGTTCCCCCCCGGACAGGAGAATATACTTC
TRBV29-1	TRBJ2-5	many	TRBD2	CSVGRGGRWETQYF	TGCAGCGTTGGTCGGGGGGGCCGTTGGGAGACCCAGTACTTC
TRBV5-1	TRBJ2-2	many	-	CASSDRLDTGELFF	TGCGCCAGCAGCGACAGGCTGGACACCGGGGAGCTGTTTTTT
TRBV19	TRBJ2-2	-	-	CASSQSLLGTNTGELFF	TGTGCCAGTAGTCAGAGCCTACTGGGGACGAACACCGGGGAGCTGTTTTTT
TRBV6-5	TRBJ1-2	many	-	CASSYRSDGPDGYTF	TGTGCCAGCAGTTACCGCTCCGATGGGCCGGATGGCTACACCTTC
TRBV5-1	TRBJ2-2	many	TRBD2	CASTASGDNTGELFF	TGCGCCAGCACCGCTAGCGGGGATAACACCGGGGAGCTGTTTTTT
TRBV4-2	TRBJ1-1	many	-	CASSQGREDTEAFF	TGTGCCAGCAGCCAAGGCAGGGAGGACACTGAAGCTTTCTTT
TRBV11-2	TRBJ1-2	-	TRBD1	CASSSGQGAGYGYTF	TGTGCCAGCAGCTCCGGACAGGGGGCTGGCTATGGCTACACCTTC
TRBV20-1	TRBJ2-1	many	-	CSVVPYNEQFF	TGCAGTGTCGTCCCCTACAATGAGCAGTTCTTC
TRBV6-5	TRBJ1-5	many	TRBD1	CASSYSRGHQPQHF	TGTGCCAGCAGTTACTCCAGGGGGCACCAGCCCCAGCATTTT
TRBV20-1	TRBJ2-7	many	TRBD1	CSARPGTGSLEQYF	TGCAGTGCTCGCCCCGGGACAGGCTCCCTTGAGCAGTACTTC
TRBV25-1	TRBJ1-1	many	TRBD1	CASSPRGRGNEAFF	TGTGCCAGCAGTCCCCGGGGCAGGGGGAATGAAGCTTTCTTT
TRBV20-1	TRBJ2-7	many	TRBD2	CSARRTSRSYEQYF	TGCAGTGCAAGGAGGACTAGCAGGTCCTACGAGCAGTACTTC
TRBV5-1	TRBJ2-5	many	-	CASSVAQETQYF	TGCGCCAGCAGCGTGGCTCAAGAGACCCAGTACTTC
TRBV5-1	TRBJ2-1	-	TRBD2	CASSLAGTSFSNEQFF	TGCGCCAGCAGCTTGGCCGGGACTAGTTTCTCCAATGAGCAGTTCTTC
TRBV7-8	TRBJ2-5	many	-	CASSQDRRETQYF	TGTGCCAGCAGCCAGGACAGACGGGAGACCCAGTACTTC
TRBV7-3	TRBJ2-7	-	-	CASSSTAFGEQYF	TGTGCCAGCAGCTCTACAGCGTTCGGCGAGCAGTACTTC
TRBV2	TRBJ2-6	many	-	CASSEAQAGYGANVLTF	TGTGCCAGCAGTGAAGCGCAGGCAGGGTACGGGGCCAACGTCCTGACTTTC
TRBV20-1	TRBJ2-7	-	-	CSARDSSQANYEQYF	TGCAGTGCTAGAGATTCTTCACAGGCCAACTACGAGCAGTACTTC
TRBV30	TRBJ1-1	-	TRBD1	CAWEQAGTAMNTEAFF	TGTGCCTGGGAACAAGCCGGGACAGCCATGAACACTGAAGCTTTCTTT
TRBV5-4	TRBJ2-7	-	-	CASSLWGDNEQYF	TGTGCCAGCAGCTTGTGGGGGGATAACGAGCAGTACTTC